This is a list of T cell receptor beta chains from one sample in a study of blood T cell repertoires in COVID-19. The method was immunoSEQ multiplex PCR; TCRdb's version includes in-frame clones alone and lacks a portion of them. The sample records 37,000 or so clones, nearly 90% being singletons. Sequencing input: peripheral blood. The receptor set was obtained from a man in his 60s with active COVID-19. Each CDR3 is given with its conserved first and last residue. D genes are given only for firm matches. Not every row has a clone size; where given, it reads once, few, many or a size class.

v_call,clone_size,j_call,d_call,cdr3_length,cdr3_aa,cdr3_nt
TRBV4-3,-,TRBJ2-1,TRBD2,17,CASSQAYGTSGYNEQFF,TGCGCCAGCAGCCAAGCTTACGGGACTAGCGGTTACAATGAGCAGTTCTTC
TRBV10-3,-,TRBJ1-2,-,14,CAISEGGSDYGYTF,TGTGCCATCAGTGAGGGGGGGAGTGACTATGGCTACACCTTC
TRBV2,few,TRBJ1-2,TRBD1,15,CASSERTGTLYGYTF,TGTGCCAGCAGTGAGAGGACAGGGACCCTATATGGCTACACCTTC
TRBV11-2,once,TRBJ2-1,-,12,CASSHLGASEFF,TGTGCCAGCAGCCATTTAGGGGCTTCGGAGTTCTTC
TRBV6-5,-,TRBJ2-2,-,14,CASSKGGGTGELFF,TGTGCCAGCTCCAAAGGGGGGGGGACCGGGGAGCTGTTTTTT
TRBV5-4,-,TRBJ2-7,TRBD2,15,CASSLDRLAGYEQYF,TGTGCCAGCAGCTTGGATCGACTAGCGGGGTACGAGCAGTACTTC
TRBV2,once,TRBJ2-3,TRBD2,15,CASSGVSGSPDTQYF,TGTGCCAGCAGTGGTGTTAGCGGGAGTCCAGATACGCAGTATTTT
TRBV7-7,-,TRBJ2-5,-,13,CASSSLGGETQYF,TGTGCCAGCAGCTCTCTCGGGGGAGAGACCCAGTACTTC
TRBV6-6,-,TRBJ2-7,-,13,CASGLEGAEEQYF,TGTGCCAGCGGGCTCGAAGGGGCGGAGGAGCAGTACTTC
TRBV28,-,TRBJ2-6,TRBD2,17,CASSFSAGASGANVLTF,TGTGCCAGCAGTTTTTCAGCGGGAGCCTCTGGGGCCAACGTCCTGACTTTC
TRBV5-6,-,TRBJ2-7,-,16,CASSSRRGANSYEQYF,TGTGCCAGCAGCTCCCGACGGGGAGCGAACTCCTACGAGCAGTACTTC
TRBV7-8,-,TRBJ1-6,-,16,CASSSGYGAYNSPLHF,TGTGCCAGCAGCTCGGGGTACGGGGCCTATAATTCACCCCTCCACTTT
TRBV7-2,once,TRBJ2-7,-,15,CASSLVGDSSYEQYF,TGTGCCAGCAGCTTAGTGGGGGACTCCTCCTACGAGCAGTACTTC
TRBV6-5,-,TRBJ2-3,TRBD2,14,CASSRLATVDTQYF,TGTGCCAGCTCCCGACTAGCGACGGTAGATACGCAGTATTTT
TRBV7-2,-,TRBJ2-5,-,14,CASSSGTNQETQYF,TGTGCCAGCAGCTCAGGGACAAACCAAGAGACCCAGTACTTC
TRBV12-5,-,TRBJ2-7,-,16,CASASGGLLSSYEQYF,TGTGCTAGTGCCTCCGGCGGGCTCCTGAGCTCCTACGAGCAGTACTTC
TRBV9,-,TRBJ2-1,-,14,CASSVGTSYNEQFF,TGTGCCAGCAGCGTAGGGACTTCATACAATGAGCAGTTCTTC
TRBV18,-,TRBJ1-2,-,15,CASSPPQGRDYGYTF,TGTGCCAGCTCACCACCCCAGGGGCGGGACTATGGCTACACCTTC
TRBV9,-,TRBJ2-3,TRBD1,15,CASSVGSGGADTQYF,TGTGCCAGCAGCGTAGGATCAGGGGGCGCGGATACGCAGTATTTT
TRBV3-1/TRBV3-2,-,TRBJ2-5,-,16,CASSQDRGGYLGAQYF,TGTGCCAGCAGCCAAGATCGGGGAGGCTACCTCGGGGCCCAGTACTTC
TRBV28,-,TRBJ1-6,TRBD1,16,CASSPDLTGYNSPLHF,TGTGCCAGCAGTCCTGATCTGACAGGGTATAATTCACCCCTCCACTTT
TRBV7-2,-,TRBJ2-1,-,15,CASSSPEGAHNEQFF,TGTGCCAGCAGCTCCCCGGAGGGGGCTCACAATGAGCAGTTCTTC
TRBV9,-,TRBJ1-1,TRBD1,16,CASSEDRGNMNTEAFF,TGTGCCAGCAGCGAAGACAGGGGGAACATGAACACTGAAGCTTTCTTT
TRBV5-1,-,TRBJ1-1,-,15,CASSRGSALNTEAFF,TGCGCCAGCAGCAGAGGCTCGGCTTTGAACACTGAAGCTTTCTTT
TRBV5-4,-,TRBJ2-3,TRBD1,19,CASSSRSGGGYWQADTQYF,TGTGCCAGCAGCTCCCGCTCAGGGGGTGGTTACTGGCAGGCAGATACGCAGTATTTT
TRBV6-5,-,TRBJ1-2,TRBD1,14,CASRGIDRGYGYTF,TGTGCCAGCAGGGGAATCGACAGGGGGTATGGCTACACCTTC
TRBV4-3,-,TRBJ2-7,TRBD2,17,CASSQEVFSGSDNEQYF,TGCGCCAGCAGCCAGGAGGTCTTTAGCGGGAGTGACAACGAGCAGTACTTC
TRBV3-1/TRBV3-2,-,TRBJ2-1,TRBD2,20,CASSQDYKLAGGWWGNEQFF,TGTGCCAGCAGCCAAGATTATAAGCTGGCGGGAGGTTGGTGGGGCAATGAGCAGTTCTTC
TRBV12-3/TRBV12-4,-,TRBJ1-3,-,11,CASTPGNTIYF,TGTGCCAGCACTCCTGGAAACACCATATATTTT
TRBV19,few,TRBJ2-2,-,13,CASSAVHGGELFF,TGTGCCAGTAGTGCAGTCCATGGCGGGGAGCTGTTTTTT
TRBV5-1,-,TRBJ1-1,-,14,CASSLASGGTEAFF,TGCGCCAGCAGCTTGGCTTCGGGGGGGACTGAAGCTTTCTTT
TRBV23-1,few,TRBJ2-7,-,17,CASSQSGKRVGQYEQYF,TGCGCCAGCAGTCAATCGGGAAAGCGGGTCGGCCAGTACGAGCAGTACTTC
TRBV5-1,-,TRBJ2-7,TRBD1,12,CASSPGDRDQYF,TGCGCCAGTTCGCCAGGGGACAGGGACCAGTACTTC
TRBV7-8,-,TRBJ2-5,-,14,CASSLERTVETQYF,TGTGCCAGCAGCTTAGAACGGACAGTGGAGACCCAGTACTTC
TRBV29-1,-,TRBJ2-3,-,12,CSVGPPTDTQYF,TGCAGCGTCGGTCCCCCAACAGATACGCAGTATTTT
TRBV5-1,-,TRBJ2-7,TRBD2,15,CASSSGLAGEDEQYF,TGCGCCAGCAGCTCGGGACTAGCGGGAGAAGACGAGCAGTACTTC
TRBV27,-,TRBJ2-1,TRBD2,14,CASSATGLDNEQFF,TGTGCCAGCAGTGCTACGGGACTAGACAATGAGCAGTTCTTC
TRBV6-1,few,TRBJ2-5,TRBD2,18,CASSEAKLAGGPGETQYF,TGTGCCAGCAGTGAAGCTAAACTAGCGGGAGGGCCGGGGGAGACCCAGTACTTC
TRBV6-2/TRBV6-3,-,TRBJ1-1,-,14,CASSQHGTRGEAFF,TGTGCCAGCAGCCAACACGGGACAAGGGGTGAAGCTTTCTTT
TRBV27,-,TRBJ2-3,-,15,CASSLSRANTDTQYF,TGTGCCAGCAGTTTATCGAGGGCGAACACAGATACGCAGTATTTT
TRBV5-5,-,TRBJ2-7,-,14,CASSAGSQGYEQYF,TGTGCCAGCAGCGCCGGGTCCCAAGGCTACGAGCAGTACTTC
TRBV2,-,TRBJ2-7,-,16,CASSEEPSDYPYEQYF,TGTGCCAGCAGTGAGGAGCCATCGGACTACCCCTACGAGCAGTACTTC
TRBV6-5,-,TRBJ2-2,-,14,CASSYSMNTGELFF,TGTGCCAGCAGTTACTCTATGAACACCGGGGAGCTGTTTTTT
TRBV18,-,TRBJ1-2,-,14,CASSPWSSLYGYTF,TGTGCCAGCTCACCGTGGTCAAGCCTCTATGGCTACACCTTC
TRBV5-5,-,TRBJ2-3,-,14,CASSLDRSTDTQYF,TGTGCCAGCAGCTTGGACAGAAGCACAGATACGCAGTATTTT
TRBV9,few,TRBJ2-2,-,12,CASSVSAGELFF,TGTGCCAGCAGCGTAAGCGCCGGGGAGCTGTTTTTT
TRBV19,-,TRBJ1-3,TRBD1,17,CASSSPGQRGRGNTIYF,TGTGCCAGTAGTTCACCCGGACAGAGGGGGCGAGGAAACACCATATATTTT
TRBV12-3/TRBV12-4,-,TRBJ2-1,-,13,CASSLSGATPQFF,TGTGCCAGCAGTTTGTCGGGAGCAACCCCCCAGTTCTTC